Sequencing of this T cell receptor (beta chain) was carried out in a study of T cells in women clearing cervical HPV infection. Deletions cut 5 bases from V and 6 bases from J, with 20 bases between. CDR1 and CDR2 from the germline V gene are SGHTA and FQGNSA. There are 15 residues in the CDR3. This table comes from immunoSEQ multiplex PCR, and its TCRdb copy is limited to in-frame clones, with some not included. The data show around 48,000 clones, and the top ten clones hold about 1.6%. Notes on this clone: The read terminates 3 residues before the CDR3 end, so the remaining end is supplied by the germline J gene.

Material: blood buffy coat. This TCR was sampled from a woman between 18 and 69 years old with a cervical HPV16 infection that either progressed to CIN3+ or cleared (not recorded which). The rearrangement uses TRBV7-2 and TRBJ2-7, with D perhaps given as TRBD1 or TRBD2 (5 bases each). The sequenced part of the CDR3 DNA is TGTGCCAGCAGCCTTCGAGGGGTCTTTACTGGCGAG. It yields the protein CASSLRGVFTGE. The whole CDR3 sequence reads CASSLRGVFTGEQYF.